These T cell receptor beta chains were read from a single sample in a study of cytomegalovirus exposure and HLA in healthy donors. The protocol was immunoSEQ multiplex PCR, while the TCRdb copy is restricted to in-frame clones and leaves out a portion. This repertoire shows about 140,000 clones, roughly 88% found once; its top ten account for 0.45% to 0.6%. Sequenced sample: PBMCs. The receptor source for this set is a woman between 40 and 50 years old in good health and CMV-seronegative. The CDR3 runs from the conserved cysteine through the conserved F or W. The order of the fields is V gene, D gene, J gene, clone size, CDR3 length, CDR3 protein, CDR3 DNA. The D gene is left open where the match is weak. The size field is filled for only some rows; it gives once, few, many or a size class.

TRBV19,-,TRBJ1-2,-,11,CASGVPRGYTF,TGTGCCAGCGGGGTACCCCGCGGCTACACCTTC
TRBV7-9,-,TRBJ1-1,-,15,CSSSEGGGGHTEAFF,TGTTCCAGCAGCGAGGGAGGGGGGGGGCACACTGAAGCTTTCTTT
TRBV19,TRBD1,TRBJ1-5,-,16,CASSSRRQGPYQPQHF,TGTGCCAGTAGCTCTCGGAGACAGGGGCCGTATCAGCCCCAGCATTTT
TRBV7-9,-,TRBJ1-1,-,15,CASSLGGRVTTEAFF,TGTGCCAGCAGCTTAGGGGGGCGGGTTACCACTGAAGCTTTCTTT
TRBV9,TRBD2,TRBJ2-3,-,14,CASSKAGREDTQYF,TGTGCCAGCAGCAAAGCGGGAAGGGAGGATACGCAGTATTTT
TRBV11-3,TRBD2,TRBJ2-7,-,15,CASSLLAGGPNEQYF,TGTGCCAGCAGCTTGCTAGCGGGAGGGCCGAACGAGCAGTACTTC
TRBV5-1,-,TRBJ2-2,-,15,CASSLAAGPAGELFF,TGCGCCAGCAGCTTGGCGGCAGGGCCGGCCGGGGAGCTGTTTTTT
TRBV9,-,TRBJ1-2,-,13,CASSPGSSYGYTF,TGTGCCAGCAGCCCAGGCAGCTCCTATGGCTACACCTTC
TRBV9,-,TRBJ1-6,once,15,CASSVSGRDNSPLHF,TGTGCCAGCAGCGTGTCGGGCAGGGATAATTCACCCCTCCACTTT
TRBV7-8,-,TRBJ1-1,-,13,CASSLVGELGAFF,TGTGCCAGCAGCTTAGTGGGAGAACTTGGAGCTTTCTTT
TRBV27,-,TRBJ1-6,-,14,CASGVGQMISPLHF,TGTGCCAGCGGGGTGGGACAAATGATTTCACCCCTCCACTTT
TRBV11-3,TRBD1,TRBJ2-7,-,17,CASSLAAGQGASYEQYF,TGTGCCAGCAGCTTAGCCGCAGGACAGGGGGCTTCCTACGAGCAGTACTTC
TRBV7-2,-,TRBJ2-2,-,13,CASSGLNTGELFF,TGTGCCAGCAGCGGACTTAACACCGGGGAGCTGTTTTTT
TRBV5-1,TRBD2,TRBJ2-1,-,15,CASSFLAGADNEQFF,TGCGCCAGCAGCTTTCTAGCGGGAGCTGATAATGAGCAGTTCTTC
TRBV27,TRBD2,TRBJ2-6,-,14,CASTGGSGANVLTF,TGTGCCAGCACGGGAGGCTCTGGGGCCAACGTCCTGACTTTC
TRBV7-9,-,TRBJ2-7,-,14,CASSSDNLSYEQYF,TGTGCCAGCAGCTCGGACAACCTCTCCTACGAGCAGTACTTC
TRBV9,TRBD1,TRBJ1-3,-,15,CASSDRGTPGNTIYF,TGTGCCAGCAGCGACAGGGGGACTCCTGGAAACACCATATATTTT
TRBV25-1,TRBD1,TRBJ1-1,-,15,CASSDITGANTEAFF,TGTGCCAGCAGTGACATAACAGGGGCGAACACTGAAGCTTTCTTT
TRBV4-2,TRBD1,TRBJ1-2,-,19,CASSQVPASGTGTVYGYTF,TGTGCCAGCAGCCAAGTCCCGGCGTCGGGGACAGGTACAGTCTATGGCTACACCTTC
TRBV7-6,-,TRBJ2-2,-,14,CASSLATRTGELFF,TGTGCCAGCAGCTTAGCAACTAGAACCGGGGAGCTGTTTTTT
TRBV7-8,-,TRBJ2-7,-,14,CASSSPSGANEQYF,TGTGCCAGCAGCTCCCCCTCAGGGGCGAACGAGCAGTACTTC
TRBV5-5,TRBD2,TRBJ2-5,-,16,CASSGLAMMGGETQYF,TGTGCCAGCAGCGGACTAGCGATGATGGGAGGGGAGACCCAGTACTTC